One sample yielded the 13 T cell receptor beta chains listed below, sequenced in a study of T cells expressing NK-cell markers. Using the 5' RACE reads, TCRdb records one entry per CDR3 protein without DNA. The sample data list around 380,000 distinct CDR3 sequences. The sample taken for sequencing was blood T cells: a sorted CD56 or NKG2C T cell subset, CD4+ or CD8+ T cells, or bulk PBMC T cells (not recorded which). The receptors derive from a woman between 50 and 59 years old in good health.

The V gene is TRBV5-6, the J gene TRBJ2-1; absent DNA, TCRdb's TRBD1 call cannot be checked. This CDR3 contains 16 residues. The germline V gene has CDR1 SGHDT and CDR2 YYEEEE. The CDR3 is CASSLRALYSYNEQFF.

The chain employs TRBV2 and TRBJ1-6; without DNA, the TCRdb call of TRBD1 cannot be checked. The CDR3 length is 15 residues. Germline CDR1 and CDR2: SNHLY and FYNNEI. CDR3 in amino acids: CASSEDGGGNSPLHF.

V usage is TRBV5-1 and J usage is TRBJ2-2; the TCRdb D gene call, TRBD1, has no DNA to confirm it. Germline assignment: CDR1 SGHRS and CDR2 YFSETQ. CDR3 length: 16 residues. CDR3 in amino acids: CASSSVAGDYTGELFF.

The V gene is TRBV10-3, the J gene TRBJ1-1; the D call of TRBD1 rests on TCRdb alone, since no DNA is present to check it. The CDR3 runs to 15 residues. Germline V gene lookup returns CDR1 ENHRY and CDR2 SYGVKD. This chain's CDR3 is CATNGQGASNTEAFF.

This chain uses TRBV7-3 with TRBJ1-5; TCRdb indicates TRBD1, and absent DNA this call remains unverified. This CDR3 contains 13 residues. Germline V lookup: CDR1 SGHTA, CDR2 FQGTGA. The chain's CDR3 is CASSSWGGTTQHF.

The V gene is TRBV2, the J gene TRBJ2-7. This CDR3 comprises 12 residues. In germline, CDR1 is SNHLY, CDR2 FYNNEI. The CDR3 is CASSGGREEQYF.

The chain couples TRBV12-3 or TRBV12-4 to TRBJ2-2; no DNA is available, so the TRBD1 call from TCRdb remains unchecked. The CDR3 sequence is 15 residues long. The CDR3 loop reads CASSLQGALTGELFF.

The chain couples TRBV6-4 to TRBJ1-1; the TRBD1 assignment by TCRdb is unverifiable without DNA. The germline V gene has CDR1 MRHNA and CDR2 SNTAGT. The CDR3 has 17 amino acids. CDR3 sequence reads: CASSDGRGVPLNTEAFF.

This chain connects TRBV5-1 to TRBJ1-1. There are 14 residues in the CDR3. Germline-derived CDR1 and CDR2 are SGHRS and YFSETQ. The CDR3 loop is CASSLSYRNTEAFF.

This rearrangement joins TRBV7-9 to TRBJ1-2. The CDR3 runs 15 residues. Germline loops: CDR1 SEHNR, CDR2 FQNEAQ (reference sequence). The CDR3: CASSPTRYNNYGYTF.

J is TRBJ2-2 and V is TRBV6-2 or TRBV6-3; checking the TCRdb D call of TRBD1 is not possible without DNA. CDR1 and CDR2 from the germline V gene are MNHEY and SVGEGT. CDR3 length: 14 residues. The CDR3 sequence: CASSYGTPTGELFF.

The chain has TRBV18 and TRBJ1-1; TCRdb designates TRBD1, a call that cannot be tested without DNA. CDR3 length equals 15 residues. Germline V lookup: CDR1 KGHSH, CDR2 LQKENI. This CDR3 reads CASSPLGDRDAEAFF.

CDR3 residues: CASSLATGAEAFF. V gene TRBV7-2 combines with J gene TRBJ1-1; TCRdb's assignment of TRBD1 cannot be checked, as there is no DNA. The CDR3 length is 13 residues. CDR1 is SGHTA and CDR2 is FQGNSA in the germline V gene.